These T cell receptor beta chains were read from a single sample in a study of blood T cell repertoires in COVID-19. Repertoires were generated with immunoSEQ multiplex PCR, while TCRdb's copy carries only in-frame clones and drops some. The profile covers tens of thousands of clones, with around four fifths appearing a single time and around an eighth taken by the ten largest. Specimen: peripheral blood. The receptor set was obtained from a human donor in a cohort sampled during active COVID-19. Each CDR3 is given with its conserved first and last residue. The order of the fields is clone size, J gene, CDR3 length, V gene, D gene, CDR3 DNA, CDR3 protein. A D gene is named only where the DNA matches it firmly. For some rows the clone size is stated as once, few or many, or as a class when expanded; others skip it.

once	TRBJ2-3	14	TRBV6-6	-	TGTGCCAGCAGTTACGAGGGCCCCACAGATACGCAGTATTTT	CASSYEGPTDTQYF
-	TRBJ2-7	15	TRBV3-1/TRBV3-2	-	TGTGCCAGCAGCCACCCCACAGGGACCTCCTACGAGCAGTACTTC	CASSHPTGTSYEQYF
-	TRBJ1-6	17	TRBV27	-	TGTGCCAGCAGTTTAAAACCCAAGAGCTCCTATAATTCACCCCTCCACTTT	CASSLKPKSSYNSPLHF
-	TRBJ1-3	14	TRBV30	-	TGTGCCTGGGGACCCGGGATCTCTGGAAACACCATATATTTT	CAWGPGISGNTIYF
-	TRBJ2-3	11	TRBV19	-	TGTGCCAGTAGACGACAAGATACGCAGTATTTT	CASRRQDTQYF
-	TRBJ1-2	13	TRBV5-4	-	TGTGCCAGCAGCTTGAGACAGGACTATGGCTACACCTTC	CASSLRQDYGYTF
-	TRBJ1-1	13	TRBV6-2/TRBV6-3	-	TGTGCCAGCAGCCAACAGGTGAACACTGAAGCTTTCTTT	CASSQQVNTEAFF
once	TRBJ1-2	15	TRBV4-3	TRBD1	TGCGCCAGCAGCCCGGGACAGGGGAGGACCTATGGCTACACCTTC	CASSPGQGRTYGYTF
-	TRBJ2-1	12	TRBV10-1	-	TGCGCCAGCAGTGAGTTCGACAATGAGCAGTTCTTC	CASSEFDNEQFF
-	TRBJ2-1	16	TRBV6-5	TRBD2	TGTGCCAGCAGTTACGGGGGACTAGCGGGGTCAAATGAGCAGTTCTTC	CASSYGGLAGSNEQFF
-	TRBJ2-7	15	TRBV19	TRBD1	TGTGCCAGTAGTATGGGGACAGGGAGTATCTACGAGCAGTACTTC	CASSMGTGSIYEQYF
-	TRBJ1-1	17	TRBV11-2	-	TGTGCCAGCAGCTTGGATCCCGCGCACAGGGCCCACACTGAAGCTTTCTTT	CASSLDPAHRAHTEAFF
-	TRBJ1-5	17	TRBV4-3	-	TGCGCCAGCAGCCAAGAGTGGCGACATCATAGCAATCAGCCCCAGCATTTT	CASSQEWRHHSNQPQHF
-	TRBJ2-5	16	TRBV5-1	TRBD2	TGCGCCAGCAGCTGGGGACTAGCGGGGGGCCGGGAGACCCAGTACTTC	CASSWGLAGGRETQYF
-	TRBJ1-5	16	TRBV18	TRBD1	TGTGCCAGCTCACCACCCGGGACAGGAAACAATCAGCCCCAGCATTTT	CASSPPGTGNNQPQHF
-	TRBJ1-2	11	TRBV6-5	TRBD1	TGTGCCTCCGGGACAGCATATGGCTACACCTTC	CASGTAYGYTF
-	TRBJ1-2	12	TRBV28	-	TGTGCCAGCAGTCCGACCGGGGGTGGCTACACCTTC	CASSPTGGGYTF
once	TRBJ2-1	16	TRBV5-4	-	TGTGCCAGCAGCTCGTCCGGGGGTTCGTCTGTAAATGAGCAGTTCTTC	CASSSSGGSSVNEQFF
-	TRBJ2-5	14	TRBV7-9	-	TGTGCCAGCAGCGGGGATAGCGGTAAAGAGACCCAGTACTTC	CASSGDSGKETQYF
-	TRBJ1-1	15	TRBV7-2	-	TGTGCCAGCAGCTTAGTTGGGGCGCGAGGCACTGAAGCTTTCTTT	CASSLVGARGTEAFF
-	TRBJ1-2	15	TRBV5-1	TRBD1	TGCGCCAGCAGCCCTGGACAGGGAGAGAACTATGGCTACACCTTC	CASSPGQGENYGYTF
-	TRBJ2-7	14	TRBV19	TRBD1	TGTGCCAGTAGTACCATGGACAGGGTGAGTGAGCAGTACTTC	CASSTMDRVSEQYF
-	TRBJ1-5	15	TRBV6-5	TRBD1	TGTGCCAGCAGTCTAGCAGGGGGCAGGAATCAGCCCCAGCATTTT	CASSLAGGRNQPQHF
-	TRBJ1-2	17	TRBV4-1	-	TGCGCCAGCAGACCAAGTTTCTACCGACAGCCCGTGGGGGGCTACACCTTC	CASRPSFYRQPVGGYTF
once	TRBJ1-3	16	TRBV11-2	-	TGTGCCAGCAGCTTAGGTTTAGCGACCCCTGGAAACACCATATATTTT	CASSLGLATPGNTIYF
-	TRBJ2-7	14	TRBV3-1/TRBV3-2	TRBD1	TGTGCCAGCAGCCGGGGACAGAATAACTACGAGCAGTACTTC	CASSRGQNNYEQYF
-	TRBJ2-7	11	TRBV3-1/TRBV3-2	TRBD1	TGTGCCAGCAGCCCCCGGGACAGGGCCATTTTC	CASSPRDRAIF
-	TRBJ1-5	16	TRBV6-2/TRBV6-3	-	TGTGCCAGCAGTCTAACTTCCGGGACATATAATCAGCCCCAGCATTTT	CASSLTSGTYNQPQHF
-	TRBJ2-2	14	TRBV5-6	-	TGTGCCAGCAGCTTGTGGGCGCGAACCGGGGAGCTGTTTTTT	CASSLWARTGELFF
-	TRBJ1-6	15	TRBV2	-	TGTGCCAGCAGTGAGATGGACAGTACTTATTCACCCCTCCACTTT	CASSEMDSTYSPLHF
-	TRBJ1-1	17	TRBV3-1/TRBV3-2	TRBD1	TGTGCCAGCAGCCTATGGGCCGGGACAGGGGGGAACACTGAAGCTTTCTTT	CASSLWAGTGGNTEAFF
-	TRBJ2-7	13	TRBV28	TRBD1	TGTGCCAGCAGAGGGACAGGGGGCAACGAGCAGTACTTC	CASRGTGGNEQYF
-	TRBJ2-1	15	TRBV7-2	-	TGTGCCAGCAGCCTACATGCGGGGCAGGGCAATGAGCAGTTCTTC	CASSLHAGQGNEQFF
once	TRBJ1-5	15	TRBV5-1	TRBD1	TGCGCCAGCAGCCTAGGACAGGCGAGCAATCAGCCCCAGCATTTT	CASSLGQASNQPQHF
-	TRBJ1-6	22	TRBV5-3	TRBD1	TGTGCCAGAAGCTCTACAGGGGTACCTAAATTAACCCCACCAGAAAAGAATTCACCCCTCCACTTT	CARSSTGVPKLTPPEKNSPLHF
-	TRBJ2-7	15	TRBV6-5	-	TGTGCCAGCAGTTACAGGGGCCATAGCTCCTACGAGCAGTACTTC	CASSYRGHSSYEQYF
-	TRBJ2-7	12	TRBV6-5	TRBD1	TGTGCCAGCAGGCCGGACAGGGGTGAGCAGTACTTC	CASRPDRGEQYF
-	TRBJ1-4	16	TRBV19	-	TGTGCCAGTAGTCCGCGACTGCAACCAGGGGTTGAAAAACTGTTTTTT	CASSPRLQPGVEKLFF
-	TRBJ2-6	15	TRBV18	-	TGTGCCAGCTCACGAGCGGGCGCCGGGGCCAACGTCCTGACTTTC	CASSRAGAGANVLTF
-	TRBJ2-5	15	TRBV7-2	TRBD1	TGTGCCAGCAGCTTGGCCCCAGGACAGGGAGAGACCCAGTACTTC	CASSLAPGQGETQYF
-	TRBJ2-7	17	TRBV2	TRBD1	TGTGCCAGCAGTCGCCAACCGCCGGGACAGAATACCTACGAGCAGTACTTC	CASSRQPPGQNTYEQYF
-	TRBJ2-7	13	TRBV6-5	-	TGTGCCAGCAGTTCCGCAGGGACTGGGGAGCAGTACTTC	CASSSAGTGEQYF
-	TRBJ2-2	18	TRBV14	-	TGTGCCAGCAGCCTCTCAGACAGGAGCCCCCAGGACACCGGGGAGCTGTTTTTT	CASSLSDRSPQDTGELFF
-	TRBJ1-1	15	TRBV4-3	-	TGCGCCAGCAGCCAAGATTGGCAGGTGAACACTGAAGCTTTCTTT	CASSQDWQVNTEAFF
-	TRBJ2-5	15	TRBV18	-	TGTGCCAGCTCACCCCCTGGGACATCCCAAGGGACCCAGTACTTC	CASSPPGTSQGTQYF
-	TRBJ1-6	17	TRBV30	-	TGTGCCTGGGGATTTCCCGGTACGCTAGGAGCCTATTCACCCCTCCACTTT	CAWGFPGTLGAYSPLHF
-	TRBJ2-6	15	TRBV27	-	TGTGCCAGCAGTTTATCGGGAGCAGGGGCCAACGTCCTGACTTTC	CASSLSGAGANVLTF
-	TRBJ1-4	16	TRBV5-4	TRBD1	TGTGCCAGCAGCCCGGGACAGGGACGCCCTAATGAAAAACTGTTTTTT	CASSPGQGRPNEKLFF
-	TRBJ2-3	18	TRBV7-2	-	TGTGCCAGCAGCCCGAGGGGGTGGGGGGGGCTCAGCACAGATACGCAGTATTTT	CASSPRGWGGLSTDTQYF
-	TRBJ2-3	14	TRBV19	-	TGTGCCAGTAGTATGGGGGGGCGCACAGATACGCAGTATTTT	CASSMGGRTDTQYF
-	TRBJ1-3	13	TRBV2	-	TGTGCCAGCAGTGGACAGTCTGGAAACACCATATATTTT	CASSGQSGNTIYF